A single sample is the source of the 20 T cell receptor beta chains below, sequenced in a study of cytomegalovirus exposure and HLA in healthy donors. The PCR had 60 Vbeta and 13 Jbeta primers. The repertoire was sequenced with immunoSEQ multiplex PCR; TCRdb's copy has only in-frame clones and lacks some. The sample yields some 120,000 clones, roughly 70% seen once. Sequencing was done on a sample of PBMCs. Every receptor here comes from a young man in good health and CMV-seropositive.

This sequence joins TRBV5-6 and TRBJ1-5, with D unclear. This CDR3 is 14 amino acids long. CDR1 is SGHDT and CDR2 is YYEEEE in the germline V gene. The ends were cut back, 4 bases at V and 9 bases at J, with 17 bases in the middle. The CDR3 reads CASSDQVGSGPQHF. The DNA for the CDR3 is TGTGCCAGCAGCGACCAGGTGGGTTCAGGGCCCCAGCATTTT. Drawing the rest from reference TRBV5-6 and TRBJ1-5, the complete variable domain is DAGVTQSPTHLIKTRGQQVTLRCSPKSGHDTVSWYQQALGQGPQFIFQYYEEEERQRGNFPDRFSGHQFPNYSSELNVNALLLGDSALYLCASSDQVGSGPQHFGDGTRLSIL.

This chain joins TRBV5-1 and TRBJ2-7; 9 bases align to TRBD2. Germline-derived CDR1 and CDR2 are SGHRS and YFSETQ. V was pared by 4 bases and J by 0 bases, with 5 bases of the junction left unmatched. The CDR3 loop spans 15 amino acids. In DNA form, the CDR3 reads TGCGCCAGCAGCATGAGCGGGGGGCCCTCCTACGAGCAGTACTTC. Amino acid sequence: CASSMSGGPSYEQYF. Looking up the rest from reference TRBV5-1 and TRBJ2-7 gives the full variable domain: KAGVTQTPRYLIKTRGQQVTLSCSPISGHRSVSWYQQTPGQGLQFLFEYFSETQRNKGNFPGRFSGRQFSNSRSEMNVSTLELGDSALYLCASSMSGGPSYEQYFGPGTRLTVT.

The CDR3 bases are TGTGCCAGCAGTGAGTTTTACAGGGGAAATCAGCCCCAGCATTTT. Encoded protein: CASSEFYRGNQPQHF. The chain is built from TRBV6-1 and TRBJ1-5, with 7 bases fitting TRBD1. The CDR3 runs to 15 residues. The J segment lost 4 bases and the V segment lost 3 bases, leaving 6 bases of the junction unmatched. Per the germline V gene, CDR1 is MNHNS and CDR2 is SASEGT.

This rearrangement joins TRBV5-4 to TRBJ2-1; 11 nucleotides agree with TRBD2. Germline V lookup: CDR1 SGHNT, CDR2 YYREEE (reference sequence). The CDR3 sequence is 14 residues long. Germline trimming cut 0 bases from V and 14 bases from J; bases unmatched to any gene: 7. CDR3 loop: CASSLGGASGRKFF. CDR3 bases: TGTGCCAGCAGCTTGGGGGGCGCTAGCGGGAGGAAGTTCTTC. Full variable domain (outside the CDR3, taken from reference TRBV5-4 and TRBJ2-1): ETGVTQSPTHLIKTRGQQVTLRCSSQSGHNTVSWYQQALGQGPQFIFQYYREEENGRGNFPPRFSGLQFPNYSSELNVNALELDDSALYLCASSLGGASGRKFFGPGTRLTVL.

This chain links TRBV28 with TRBJ1-5, with D tentatively TRBD1 (6 bases). V was pared by 4 bases and J by 1 base, with 20 bases between. Germline loops: CDR1 MDHEN, CDR2 SYDVKM. The CDR3 is 18 amino acids. The CDR3 sequence: CASSYARGLWSSNQPQHF. The CDR3 nucleotides read TGTGCCAGCAGTTACGCCAGGGGCCTTTGGTCGAGCAATCAGCCCCAGCATTTT.

CDR3 residues: CASSLWGTTGKFYYEQYV. Here the CDR3 DNA reads TGTGCCAGCAGCTTATGGGGTACGACAGGGAAGTTTTACTACGAGCAGTACGTC. This chain uses TRBV7-2 with TRBJ2-7; 7 nucleotides line up with TRBD1. Germline assignment: CDR1 SGHTA and CDR2 FQGNSA. The CDR3 contains 18 residues. Losses at the gene ends were 2 bases for V and 3 bases for J; bases not matched to a gene: 16.

This clone occurred once. The CDR3 here is CASSLGRIWDSLSRVEAFF. The CDR3 DNA reads as TGTGCCAGCAGCTTAGGCCGGATCTGGGACAGCCTCTCTCGAGTTGAAGCTTTCTTT. The chain uses TRBV7-8 and TRBJ1-1, with TRBD1 matching over 7 bases. J was trimmed by 7 bases and V by 1 base; bases with no gene match: 21. This CDR3 has 19 residues. Germline V lookup: CDR1 SGHVS, CDR2 FQNEAQ.

The rearrangement uses TRBV11-3 and TRBJ2-3; 7 nucleotides line up with TRBD1. The CDR3 loop spans 15 amino acids. Trimming at V came to 6 bases and at J to 3 bases, leaving 9 bases not matched to a gene. The germline gives CDR1 SGHNT, CDR2 YENEEA. The CDR3, as DNA: TGTGCCAGCAGAAAAGGTACAGGGGAAACAGATACGCAGTATTTT. Translating it yields CASRKGTGETDTQYF.

The chain employs TRBV10-3 and TRBJ1-6; perhaps TRBD1 as D (6 bases). The CDR3 has 13 residues. Between the trimmed V and J ends, which lost 7 bases and 5 bases, there was a span of 9 bases. Germline V gene sequence: CDR1 ENHRY, CDR2 SYGVKD. The CDR3 protein is CAITQGDNSPLHF. The CDR3 DNA sequence: TGTGCCATCACACAGGGTGATAATTCACCCCTCCACTTT.

The CDR3 reads CALAASGRESSGANVLTF. For the CDR3, the DNA is TGTGCCCTGGCCGCTAGCGGGAGGGAGAGCTCTGGGGCCAACGTCCTGACTTTC. The gene calls are TRBV7-7 and TRBJ2-6, with 12 bases identical to TRBD2. The CDR3 has 18 residues. Germline V lookup: CDR1 SSHAT, CDR2 FNYEAQ (reference sequence). The trim removed 11 bases at V and 0 bases at J, leaving 11 bases unmatched.

The CDR3 here is CSVVEFGRAYNEQFF. Written as DNA, the CDR3 is TGCAGCGTTGTCGAGTTCGGGAGGGCCTACAATGAGCAGTTCTTC. V gene TRBV29-1 combines with J gene TRBJ2-1; 8 bases line up with TRBD2. Germline V gives CDR1 SQVTM, CDR2 ANQGSEA. V gave up 4 bases and J gave up 2 bases; unmatched junction bases: 7. There are 15 residues in the CDR3.

A note on this clone: This same CDR3 is encoded by further DNA sequences in the sample. This sequence joins TRBV28 and TRBJ1-5; 9 bases agree with TRBD1. Germline loops: CDR1 MDHEN, CDR2 SYDVKM. The CDR3 is 15 residues long. The V segment lost 6 bases and the J segment 7 bases; nucleotides outside the gene matches: 10. Here the CDR3 DNA reads TGTGCCAGCAGCCCGGGACAGGGACTATCACAGCCCCAGCATTTT. Amino acid sequence: CASSPGQGLSQPQHF.

V and J are TRBV29-1 and TRBJ2-1; TRBD1 agrees at 7 bases. CDR1 and CDR2 (germline): SQVTM, ANQGSEA. V dropped 6 bases and J dropped 5; count of bases not matched to a gene: 4. This CDR3 has 12 amino acids. CDR3 protein: CSVVRGHNEQFF. The CDR3 bases are TGCAGCGTCGTAAGGGGGCACAATGAGCAGTTCTTC.

The chain links TRBV7-2 to TRBJ2-2; TRBD2 matches at 7 bases. The CDR3 is 15 amino acids. V lost 5 bases, J lost 4 bases, and 7 bases stayed unmatched. CDR1 is SGHTA and CDR2 is FQGNSA in the germline V gene. The CDR3 loop is CASSDGGSGTGELFF. The CDR3 nucleotides read TGTGCCAGCAGCGATGGCGGGAGCGGCACCGGGGAGCTGTTTTTT.

The chain carries TRBV25-1 and TRBJ2-6; perhaps TRBD1 as D (7 bases). Per the germline V gene, CDR1 is MGHDK and CDR2 is SYGVNS. Trimming removed 1 base at V and 0 bases at J, with 13 bases between. The CDR3 has 18 amino acids. The CDR3 loop is CASSESVRGASGANVLTF. CDR3 DNA: TGTGCCAGCAGTGAATCGGTCAGGGGGGCCTCTGGGGCCAACGTCCTGACTTTC. The whole variable domain, filled in from reference TRBV25-1 and TRBJ2-6, reads EADIYQTPRYLVIGTGKKITLECSQTMGHDKMYWYQQDPGMELHLIHYSYGVNSTEKGDLSSESTVSRIRTEHFPLTLESARPSHTSQYLCASSESVRGASGANVLTFGAGSRLTVL.

This clone was detected a few times. The chain has TRBV25-1 and TRBJ1-1; D unclear. The V gene's germline CDR1 is MGHDK and CDR2 SYGVNS. The CDR3 totals 14 residues. V was shortened by 3 bases and J by 4 bases, with 12 bases between the two germline ends. CDR3 bases: TGTGCCAGCAGTGATGCGGGGTTGGGCACTGAAGCTTTCTTT. This gives the protein CASSDAGLGTEAFF.

This clone was recorded a few times. V gene TRBV2 combines with J gene TRBJ2-1; TRBD1 matches at 8 bases. Trimming removed 6 bases from V and 6 bases from J; junction bases left unmatched: 10. The CDR3 spans 15 residues. Germline CDR1 is SNHLY and CDR2 is FYNNEI. CDR3 coding DNA: TGTGCCAGCAGCTTCGACAGGGGCATCCTCAATGAGCAGTTCTTC. Protein sequence: CASSFDRGILNEQFF.

V and J are TRBV7-3 and TRBJ2-1, with D possibly TRBD1 on 7 matching bases. Germline CDR1 reads SGHTA; CDR2 reads FQGTGA. The CDR3 is 17 residues long. Trimming removed 4 bases at V and 2 bases at J, with 18 bases between. CDR3: CASSSQGGGMTYNEQFF. Written as DNA, the CDR3 is TGTGCCAGCAGCTCCCAGGGGGGCGGGATGACCTACAATGAGCAGTTCTTC.

The chain uses TRBV5-6 and TRBJ2-7; 9 bases map to TRBD1. Germline CDR1 SGHDT, CDR2 YYEEEE. V shed 0 bases, J shed 3 bases, and the junction held 4 bases outside the gene matches. This CDR3 spans 15 amino acids. CDR3 nucleotide sequence: TGTGCCAGCAGCTTGGAGGGGACAGGGCGCTACGAGCAGTACTTC. It encodes CASSLEGTGRYEQYF.

The chain is built from TRBV5-5 and TRBJ1-2, with TRBD1 matching over 11 bases. This CDR3 spans 17 amino acids. Germline assignment: CDR1 SGHKS and CDR2 YYEKEE (reference sequence). The J segment lost 3 bases and the V segment lost 4 bases, leaving 11 bases of the junction unmatched. The CDR3: CASSISDRGRLDYGYTF. The CDR3 DNA follows: TGTGCCAGCAGCATTTCGGACAGGGGGCGCTTGGACTATGGCTACACCTTC.